Only one count was recorded for the clone carrying this T cell receptor beta chain. What it binds is unknown. This record comes from a study of cytomegalovirus exposure and HLA in healthy donors. PCR primers comprised 60 Vbeta and 13 Jbeta primers. Profiled with immunoSEQ multiplex PCR; TCRdb holds only in-frame clones, not every one. This table has 210,000 or so clones, around 80% appearing once. Germline V gene lookup returns CDR1 SEHNR and CDR2 FQNEAQ (reference sequence). This CDR3 contains 15 residues. The V segment lost 5 bases and the J segment 8 bases; nucleotides outside the gene matches: 9. General study findings and limits: The likely origin of a cluster of highly shared sequence variants was a sequencing artifact.

Donors sampled were nominally healthy, though unrecorded immune exposures were likely. This TCR was sampled from a girl aged 2 to 9 in good health and CMV-seronegative. This chain links TRBV7-9 with TRBJ1-4; 9 bases align to TRBD1. Source material: PBMCs. The chain's CDR3 is CASSPGQGEREKLFF. The CDR3 DNA reads TGTGCCAGCAGCCCGGGACAGGGTGAGAGGGAAAAACTGTTTTTT. Full variable domain (remainder filled in from reference TRBV7-9 and TRBJ1-4): DTGVSQNPRHKITKRGQNVTFRCDPISEHNRLYWYRQTLGQGPEFLTYFQNEAQLEKSRLLSDRFSAERPKGSFSTLEIQRTEQGDSAMYLCASSPGQGEREKLFFGSGTQLSVL.